The 25 T cell receptor beta chains below come from one sample, sequenced in a study of regulatory T cells in long-lasting Graves disease. The sample's time point: newly diagnosed GD, antithyroid drugs for less than 3 months. Extracted PBMC RNA gave rise to the TCR library. Combining iRepertoire HTBI primers with Arm-PCR of CDR3 regions, the authors built TCR beta libraries. A single record per CDR3 protein comes from TCRdb applying MiXCR to the multiplex PCR reads. The sample lists about 300,000 distinct CDR3 sequences, about 20% seen once, with about 40% in the top ten. The sample here was peripheral blood mononuclear cells (PBMCs), taken at new diagnosis, from a patient treated with antithyroid drugs. These receptors all come from a female donor with Graves disease.

This clonotype was counted at least ten times. The chain links TRBV5-6 to TRBJ2-5, with TRBD1 as a possible D gene (5 bases). V lost 4 bases and J 2 bases, leaving 15 bases between the germline ends. The CDR3 is 15 amino acids. The germline gives CDR1 SGHDT, CDR2 YYEEEE. CDR3: CASSPVDTKQETQYF. CDR3 sequence (DNA): TGTGCCAGCAGCCCCGTGGACACCAAACAAGAGACCCAGTACTTC.

Regarding this clonotype: A far larger clone lies a single base away; this is likely a read error. V and J are TRBV2 and TRBJ2-1; D remains unclear. The CDR3 is 13 residues long. Trimming took 4 bases from V and 10 from J, leaving 14 bases between them. The germline gives CDR1 SNHLY, CDR2 FYNNEI. CDR3 protein: CASSVGIPYEQFF. In DNA form, the CDR3 reads TGTGCCAGCAGTGTGGGGATCCCCTACGAGCAGTTCTTC.

Ten or more counts support this clonotype. V usage is TRBV2 and J usage is TRBJ2-7; the D is unclear. In germline, CDR1 is SNHLY, CDR2 FYNNEI. Trimming shortened V by 7 bases and J by 4 bases, and 14 bases separated the two germline ends. The CDR3 extends over 13 amino acids. The DNA for the CDR3 is TGTGCCAGCAAGAACCTTTTTAATTACGAGCAGTACTTC. It codes for CASKNLFNYEQYF.

There are a few counts of this clonotype. The gene calls are TRBV12-5 and TRBJ2-7; 13 nucleotides align to TRBD2. Trimming removed 7 bases from V and 9 bases from J; junction bases left unmatched: 12. The length of the CDR3 is 15 residues. The germline V gene encodes CDR1 LGHNT and CDR2 FRNRAP. CDR3 DNA: TGTGCTAGTGCCCCCCCGGGACTAGCGGGGCTGACGCAGTACTTC. This sequence encodes CASAPPGLAGLTQYF.

The chain carries TRBV6-1 and TRBJ1-6; D perhaps matches TRBD1 (6 bases). Trimming cost V 6 bases and J 1 base, with 19 bases left between them. The CDR3 totals 18 residues. The germline V gene has CDR1 MNHNS and CDR2 SASEGT. For the CDR3, the DNA is TGTGCCAGCAGAGACCGGGGGCAGGGTCTTTCCTATAATTCACCCCTCCACTTT. Translated, it gives CASRDRGQGLSYNSPLHF.

As to this clonotype: A far larger clone is one base from this, pointing to a likely read error. The chain is built from TRBV11-2 and TRBJ2-3; D uncertain. CDR3 size: 14 residues. The germline V gene has CDR1 SGHAT and CDR2 FQNNGV. The CDR3 here is CANSLDPTTDTQYF. The CDR3 DNA is TGTGCCAACAGCTTAGATCCGACTACAGATACGCAGTATTTT.

In its sample, this clonotype was seen many times. The V call is TRBV5-1, the J call TRBJ2-7, with D tentatively TRBD1 or TRBD2 (5 bases each). Deletions cut 0 bases from V and 0 bases from J, with 10 bases between. The germline V gene has CDR1 SGHRS and CDR2 YFSETQ. This CDR3 is built from 15 residues. CDR3 amino acids: CASSLVGGFSYEQYF. CDR3 nucleotides: TGCGCCAGCAGCTTGGTTGGGGGTTTCTCCTACGAGCAGTACTTC. The complete variable domain, with remaining parts taken from reference TRBV5-1 and TRBJ2-7, reads KAGVTQTPRYLIKTRGQQVTLSCSPISGHRSVSWYQQTPGQGLQFLFEYFSETQRNKGNFPGRFSGRQFSNSRSEMNVSTLELGDSALYLCASSLVGGFSYEQYFGPGTRLTVT.

This clonotype was detected once. A single base is all that separates this from a far larger clone, so a read error is likely. This rearrangement joins TRBV11-2 to TRBJ2-1, with D possibly being TRBD1 or TRBD2 (6 bases each). CDR1 and CDR2 from the germline V gene are SGHAT and FQNNGV. The CDR3 is made up of 12 amino acids. V dropped 8 bases and J dropped 10 bases, with 15 bases sitting between them. Written as DNA, the CDR3 is TGTGCCAGCGCCCTCGAGGGGGGCGAGCAGTTCTTC. Encoded protein: CASALEGGEQFF.

This chain connects TRBV2 to TRBJ1-1; 8 bases are a match to TRBD1. The CDR3 is made up of 19 amino acids. After removal of 6 bases from V and 1 base from J, the junction contained 19 bases not matched to a gene. Looked up from germline, CDR1 is SNHLY and CDR2 is FYNNEI. The chain's CDR3 is CASRANIAQGAGRNTEAFF. In DNA, the CDR3 is TGTGCCAGCAGGGCCAATATAGCTCAGGGGGCGGGAAGGAACACTGAAGCTTTCTTT.

This clonotype was detected ten times or more. The rearrangement uses TRBV30 and TRBJ1-6; D uncertain. V was pared by 3 bases and J by 6 bases, with 9 bases between. From germline, CDR1 is GTSNPN and CDR2 SVGIG (reference sequence). The CDR3 runs 13 residues. Written as DNA, the CDR3 is TGTGCCTGGAGGAGCGGTCTTAATTCACCCCTCCACTTT. Amino acids: CAWRSGLNSPLHF.

This clonotype has a count of ten or more. J is TRBJ2-1 and V is TRBV27, with D uncertain. The ends were cut back, 2 bases at V and 10 bases at J, with 6 bases in the middle. Germline CDR1 MNHEY, CDR2 SMNVEV (reference sequence). This CDR3 comprises 11 residues. The CDR3 DNA is TGTGCCAGCAGTTTAAGGGCAGAGCAGTTCTTC. Residues: CASSLRAEQFF.

This clonotype was seen repeatedly, ten times or more. V usage is TRBV12-3 or TRBV12-4 and J usage is TRBJ2-1; TRBD2 matches 12 bases. V was pared by 6 bases and J by 4 bases, with 13 bases of the junction left unmatched. This CDR3 spans 18 amino acids. The CDR3 here is CASSPDPRLAGVYNEQFF. CDR3 DNA: TGTGCCAGCAGCCCAGATCCCCGACTAGCGGGAGTTTACAATGAGCAGTTCTTC.

The gene calls are TRBV6-1 and TRBJ2-5; D is perhaps TRBD1 (6 bases). V was trimmed by 5 bases and J by 1 base, leaving 11 bases between them. The CDR3 consists of 14 residues. CDR1 is MNHNS and CDR2 is SASEGT in the germline V gene. Written as DNA, the CDR3 is TGTGCCAGCAGTCCGGGGACACGCCAAGAGACCCAGTACTTC. Protein sequence: CASSPGTRQETQYF.

The V and J genes are TRBV2 and TRBJ1-5; D not resolved. V shed 1 base and J shed 0 bases, with 13 bases lying between them. Germline-derived CDR1 and CDR2 are SNHLY and FYNNEI. The CDR3 has 17 amino acids. The CDR3 DNA reads as TGTGCCAGCAGTGAAGGCCCCAGGAAAAATAGCAATCAGCCCCAGCATTTT. Translated: CASSEGPRKNSNQPQHF. Variable domain in full (rest from reference TRBV2 and TRBJ1-5): EPEVTQTPSHQVTQMGQEVILRCVPISNHLYFYWYRQILGQKVEFLVSFYNNEISEKSEIFDDQFSVERPDGSNFTLKIRSTKLEDSAMYFCASSEGPRKNSNQPQHFGDGTRLSIL.

This clonotype was seen many times. The gene calls are TRBV7-9 and TRBJ2-1, with D unclear. Trimming took 5 bases from V and 2 from J, leaving 4 bases between them. CDR1 is SEHNR and CDR2 is FQNEAQ in the germline V gene (reference sequence). The CDR3 totals 12 residues. For the CDR3, the DNA is TGTGCCAGCAGCGGAACCTACAATGAGCAGTTCTTC. Protein: CASSGTYNEQFF.

This clonotype was observed at least ten times. This chain uses TRBV19 with TRBJ1-1; 11 positions agree with TRBD1. The CDR3 is 16 amino acids. Unmatched junction bases numbered 6, after V lost 3 bases and J lost 3 bases. Germline lookup yields CDR1 LNHDA and CDR2 SQIVND (reference sequence). CDR3 sequence (DNA): TGTGCCAGTAGTATCCATGGACAGGGGGCTGACACTGAAGCTTTCTTT. This translates into CASSIHGQGADTEAFF.

This clonotype was observed many times. The V and J genes are TRBV6-1 and TRBJ2-5; no definite D call. This CDR3 is 16 amino acids long. V lost 7 bases, J lost 1 base, and 19 bases lay in between. Germline values: CDR1 MNHNS, CDR2 SASEGT. CDR3 residues: CASTYPGFKLQETQYF. The DNA of the CDR3 is TGTGCCAGCACCTACCCTGGGTTTAAGCTCCAAGAGACCCAGTACTTC.

Many counts were recorded for this clonotype. Written as DNA, the CDR3 is TGTGCCAGCAGTTTAAAGGGGAATGAGCAGTTCTTC. This translates into CASSLKGNEQFF. The J gene is TRBJ2-1, the V gene TRBV12-3 or TRBV12-4, with D tentatively TRBD1 (5 bases). V was shortened by 2 bases and J by 7 bases, with 6 bases between the two germline ends. The CDR3 is 12 residues long.

As regards this clonotype: This CDR3 is missing its conserved last phenylalanine or tryptophan, likely due to a read error. The CDR3, as DNA: TGTGCCAGCAGCCTCATTGGGACTGAGGCTTTCCTT. Translation: CASSLIGTEAFL. The rearrangement links TRBV3-1 to TRBJ1-1, with a tentative D call TRBD1 (5 bases). The CDR3 contains 12 residues. In germline, CDR1 is LGHDT, CDR2 YNNKEL (reference sequence).

This clonotype was seen many times. The chain recombines TRBV20-1 with TRBJ1-6; TRBD1 might be the D (5 bases). This CDR3 contains 14 residues. Germline V lookup: CDR1 DFQATT, CDR2 SNEGSKA (reference sequence). V was pared by 1 base and J by 5 bases, with 9 bases between. The CDR3 spells CSARGGVHNSPLHF. For the CDR3, the DNA is TGCAGTGCTAGAGGGGGCGTCCATAATTCACCCCTCCACTTT.

The V call is TRBV19, the J call TRBJ2-1; the D gene could be TRBD1 or TRBD2 (6 bases each). The V gene's germline CDR1 is LNHDA and CDR2 SQIVND (reference sequence). Deletions cut 9 bases from V and 7 bases from J, with 13 bases between. This CDR3 region has 12 residues. In nucleotides, the CDR3 is TGTGCCAGCCGAGGAGGGGGAAATGAGCAGTTCTTC. Its translation is CASRGGGNEQFF.

This clonotype was seen at least ten times. The rearrangement links TRBV3-1 to TRBJ2-1, with D possibly matching TRBD2 (5 bases). Germline V gives CDR1 LGHDT, CDR2 YNNKEL (reference sequence). V shed 5 bases and J shed 4 bases, with 15 bases lying between them. This CDR3 region has 15 residues. CDR3 amino acids: CASSETRKAYNEQFF. The CDR3 nucleotides are TGTGCCAGCAGCGAAACTAGGAAGGCTTACAATGAGCAGTTCTTC.

This clonotype was detected a few times. This chain connects TRBV10-3 to TRBJ2-1, with a weak D call TRBD2 (5 bases). CDR1 and CDR2 (germline): ENHRY, SYGVKD. The V gene lost 2 bases and the J gene lost 7 bases, with 15 bases spanning the gap. There are 15 residues in the CDR3. CDR3 amino acids: CAISEISGWENEQFF. CDR3 DNA sequence: TGTGCCATCAGTGAGATATCGGGATGGGAGAATGAGCAGTTCTTC.

The rearrangement uses TRBV29-1 and TRBJ2-7; D gene unclear. The germline CDR1 and CDR2 sequences are SQVTM and ANQGSEA. Trimming left V 3 bases short and J 3 bases short, with 18 bases between. This CDR3 comprises 15 residues. CDR3 sequence reads: CSVEGFGSQHYEQYF. The CDR3, as DNA: TGCAGCGTTGAGGGATTCGGGTCACAGCACTACGAGCAGTACTTC.

There are many counts of this clonotype. Given the absence of the conserved phenylalanine or tryptophan at the CDR3 end, a read error is likely. No DNA is shown, since the ends of the CDR3 on it are uncertain; the CDR3 is the one TCRdb lists. This chain links TRBV7-2 with TRBJ2-7; the table's TRBD1 call for D was not verified on the DNA. Counting both end residues, the CDR3 totals 14 amino acids. The germline CDR1 and CDR2 sequences are SGHTA and FQGNSA. The CDR3 here is CASRPSGGCYEQSL.